These 23 T cell receptor beta chains came from one sample sequenced in a study of blood T cell repertoires in COVID-19. Sequencing used immunoSEQ multiplex PCR; TCRdb keeps in-frame clones, though not all of them. The repertoire includes approximately 100,000 clones, approximately 80% of them detected once, and 6.5% to 10% sits in the top ten. Sequencing was done on a sample of peripheral blood. These receptors were obtained from a woman older than 75 with active or convalescent COVID-19.

The V and J genes are TRBV6-5 and TRBJ2-7; D may be TRBD2 (6 bases). This CDR3 has 14 residues. Germline V gives CDR1 MNHEY, CDR2 SVGAGI. Trimming removed 0 bases from V and 6 bases from J, with 12 bases in between. As DNA, the CDR3 is TGTGCCAGCAGTTACTCGGGCAGGGACTTCGAGCAGTACTTC. Translating gives CASSYSGRDFEQYF.

This chain links TRBV6-5 with TRBJ2-3; TRBD1 agrees at 8 bases. The V gene's germline CDR1 is MNHEY and CDR2 SVGAGI. There are 15 residues in the CDR3. V lost 8 bases and J lost 3; bases outside the gene matches: 10. The CDR3, as DNA: TGTGCCAGCCGACAGGGGAGGATTCCTACAGATACGCAGTATTTT. Protein: CASRQGRIPTDTQYF.

This chain connects TRBV2 to TRBJ1-4; 8 nucleotides line up with TRBD1. The CDR3 is 15 residues long. CDR1 and CDR2 (germline): SNHLY, FYNNEI. J was trimmed by 8 bases and V by 6 bases; bases with no gene match: 11. The CDR3 sequence is CASRQGTGGWEKLFF. For the CDR3, the DNA is TGTGCCAGCAGGCAAGGGACAGGTGGATGGGAAAAACTGTTTTTT.

The chain joins TRBV11-2 to TRBJ2-3, with TRBD2 matching over 14 bases. Germline V gene data show CDR1 as SGHAT and CDR2 as FQNNGV. V was pared by 5 bases and J by 0 bases, with 10 bases of the junction left unmatched. The CDR3 is 19 residues long. The CDR3: CASSPRLAGGPQSTDTQYF. The CDR3 bases are TGTGCCAGCAGCCCCAGACTAGCGGGAGGGCCTCAGAGCACAGATACGCAGTATTTT.

Worth noting for this clone: Other DNA sequences of this sample code for an identical CDR3. The chain employs TRBV27 and TRBJ2-1; 11 nucleotides align to TRBD1. Trimming took 5 bases from V and 7 from J; bases not matched to a gene: 4. Germline V lookup: CDR1 MNHEY, CDR2 SMNVEV (reference sequence). The CDR3 loop spans 14 amino acids. The CDR3 region has the DNA TGTGCCAGCAGTCTTGGGACAGGGGGGAATGAGCAGTTCTTC. Its translation is CASSLGTGGNEQFF.

The rearrangement joins TRBV6-5 to TRBJ2-7; 10 positions match TRBD1. Germline CDR1 and CDR2: MNHEY and SVGAGI. This CDR3 contains 14 residues. V was clipped by 6 bases and J by 5 bases; unmatched bases: 7. The CDR3 DNA sequence: TGTGCCAGCAGGTCCGGGACAGGGGTTGACGAGCAGTACTTC. As protein: CASRSGTGVDEQYF.

The chain couples TRBV6-5 to TRBJ1-4; D is unresolved. V dropped 3 bases and J dropped 7 bases, with 12 bases sitting between them. Germline V CDR1 and CDR2: MNHEY, SVGAGI. The CDR3 runs 14 residues. The DNA of the CDR3 is TGTGCCAGCAGTTATCGAGAGGGAGGTGAAAAACTGTTTTTT. It yields the protein CASSYREGGEKLFF.

This clone was observed a single time. The chain is built from TRBV18 and TRBJ1-2, with 9 bases aligning to TRBD1. The CDR3 runs 14 residues. V lost 3 bases, J lost 4 bases, and 3 bases stayed unmatched. The germline V gene encodes CDR1 KGHSH and CDR2 LQKENI. The CDR3, as DNA: TGTGCCAGCTCACCGGGACAGGGTGCCTATGGCTACACCTTC. Its translation: CASSPGQGAYGYTF.

The rearrangement links TRBV28 to TRBJ2-4; maybe TRBD2 (6 bases). The CDR3 totals 17 residues. Germline loops: CDR1 MDHEN, CDR2 SYDVKM. V gave up 6 bases and J gave up 9 bases, with 27 bases separating them. In DNA form, the CDR3 reads TGTGCCAGCAGGACCCCCGTGCTGACCCGGGGGTCCGGCATTCAGTACTTC. It specifies CASRTPVLTRGSGIQYF.

The chain uses TRBV28 and TRBJ2-3; TRBD2 matches at 8 bases. V shed 1 base, J shed 2 bases, and the junction held 5 bases outside the gene matches. Looked up from germline, CDR1 is MDHEN and CDR2 is SYDVKM. This CDR3 region has 16 residues. CDR3 in DNA: TGTGCCAGCAGTTTATCGGTAGCGGGACACACAGATACGCAGTATTTT. As protein: CASSLSVAGHTDTQYF.

The V call is TRBV7-2, the J call TRBJ2-3; possible D gene TRBD2, 5 bases. The CDR3 is 15 amino acids. The germline V gene encodes CDR1 SGHTA and CDR2 FQGNSA. The V and J ends lost 4 bases and 0 bases respectively, with 11 bases between them. Written as DNA, the CDR3 is TGTGCCAGCAGCTACAGTGGACTTAGCACAGATACGCAGTATTTT. Its protein product is CASSYSGLSTDTQYF.

The CDR3 sequence: CASSFYQAPEYGYTF. Here the CDR3 DNA reads TGTGCCAGCAGTTTTTACCAGGCACCAGAGTATGGCTACACCTTC. The chain is built from TRBV28 and TRBJ1-2; the D is unclear. V gave up 3 bases and J gave up 5 bases, with 16 bases separating them. The CDR3 runs 15 residues. The germline V gene encodes CDR1 MDHEN and CDR2 SYDVKM.

The rearrangement uses TRBV3-1 (or the pseudogene TRBV3-2) and TRBJ2-7; D is undetermined. The CDR3 runs to 13 residues. Trimming left V 1 base short and J 7 bases short, with 11 bases between. Germline CDR1 reads LGHDT; CDR2 reads YNNKEL (reference sequence). CDR3 sequence (DNA): TGTGCCAGCAGCCAAGGCAGTCCTAGGGAGCAGTACTTC. It is translated as CASSQGSPREQYF.

The chain links TRBV5-5 to TRBJ2-2, with 8 bases lining up with TRBD2. J lost 1 base, V lost 2 bases, and 4 bases had no gene match. The CDR3 is made up of 16 amino acids. Germline CDR1 SGHKS, CDR2 YYEKEE (reference sequence). This chain's CDR3 is CASSFWLAGNTGELFF. The CDR3 region has the DNA TGTGCCAGCAGCTTTTGGCTAGCGGGGAACACCGGGGAGCTGTTTTTT.

This chain's CDR3 is CASSKALTSGDYNEQFF. CDR3 sequence (DNA): TGTGCCAGCAGCAAGGCCCTTACTAGCGGAGATTACAATGAGCAGTTCTTC. The V gene is TRBV13, the J gene TRBJ2-1, with 8 nucleotides matching TRBD2. Germline lookup yields CDR1 PRHDT and CDR2 FYEKMQ (reference sequence). The V gene end was trimmed by 5 bases and the J gene end by 4 bases; junction bases not matched to a gene: 13. CDR3 length: 17 residues.

The CDR3 reads CASSVGVGSGTDTQYF. The CDR3 DNA follows: TGTGCCAGCAGCGTAGGCGTCGGGAGTGGCACAGATACGCAGTATTTT. The chain uses TRBV9 and TRBJ2-3, with a weak D call TRBD2 (6 bases). Trimming left V 0 bases short and J 1 base short, with 12 bases between. The CDR3 sequence is 16 residues long. Germline loops: CDR1 SGDLS, CDR2 YYNGEE.

The chain has TRBV5-8 and TRBJ2-1; TRBD1 agrees at 7 bases. CDR1 and CDR2 from the germline V gene are SGHTS and YDEGEE. This CDR3 is 15 amino acids long. With V trimmed by 0 bases and J by 4 bases, 4 bases remained unmatched. Written as DNA, the CDR3 is TGTGCCAGCAGCTTGGCTAGCAGGGGGTACAATGAGCAGTTCTTC. It codes for CASSLASRGYNEQFF.

This chain links TRBV12-3 or TRBV12-4 with TRBJ2-7, with D possibly matching TRBD1 (6 bases). This CDR3 has 11 residues. Trimming cost V 5 bases and J 11 bases, with 13 bases left between them. The CDR3 DNA sequence: TGTGCCAGCAGTACAGGGAAACGGGAGTACTTC. It specifies CASSTGKREYF.

V and J are TRBV2 and TRBJ2-7; weak D call: TRBD1 (5 bases). Trimming pared 8 bases from V and 4 bases from J, leaving 9 bases between. CDR1 is SNHLY, CDR2 FYNNEI, per germline. The CDR3 extends over 11 amino acids. DNA for the CDR3: TGTGCCAGCGGCGACAGTTACGAGCAGTACTTC. This codes for CASGDSYEQYF.

The DNA for the CDR3 is TGTGCCAGCAGCCAAGATAATATTGGGGGGGACACCGGGGAGCTGTTTTTT. Protein sequence: CASSQDNIGGDTGELFF. J is TRBJ2-2 and V is TRBV3-1 (or the pseudogene TRBV3-2); 7 nucleotides agree with TRBD2. The CDR3 is 17 residues long. J gave up 3 bases and V 0 bases, and 7 bases lay outside the gene matches. Germline CDR1 LGHDT, CDR2 YNNKEL (reference sequence).

This clone has only one observation. J is TRBJ2-1 and V is TRBV4-1; D gene uncertain. The germline CDR1 and CDR2 sequences are MGHRA and YSYEKL. The CDR3 has 14 amino acids. The V gene lost 2 bases and the J gene lost 7 bases, with 12 bases spanning the gap. CDR3 DNA sequence: TGCGCCAGCAGCCAATCGCGATACGAGAATGAGCAGTTCTTC. This codes for CASSQSRYENEQFF.

The chain has TRBV18 and TRBJ2-7; D not resolved. CDR3 length: 13 residues. The germline V and J ends were trimmed by 5 bases and 3 bases, with 11 bases remaining between them. The germline gives CDR1 KGHSH, CDR2 LQKENI. CDR3 nucleotide sequence: TGTGCCAGCTCATCCCAAAGCCTCTACGAGCAGTACTTC. It specifies CASSSQSLYEQYF.

This clone was counted between two and nine times. V gene TRBV19 combines with J gene TRBJ1-5, with D unresolved. Deletions cut 3 bases from V and 7 bases from J, with 19 bases between. Germline loops: CDR1 LNHDA, CDR2 SQIVND (reference sequence). The CDR3 is 16 amino acids. The CDR3 sequence is CASSMGVGEFGQPQHF. The CDR3 nucleotides are TGTGCCAGTAGTATGGGCGTCGGGGAATTCGGGCAGCCCCAGCATTTT.